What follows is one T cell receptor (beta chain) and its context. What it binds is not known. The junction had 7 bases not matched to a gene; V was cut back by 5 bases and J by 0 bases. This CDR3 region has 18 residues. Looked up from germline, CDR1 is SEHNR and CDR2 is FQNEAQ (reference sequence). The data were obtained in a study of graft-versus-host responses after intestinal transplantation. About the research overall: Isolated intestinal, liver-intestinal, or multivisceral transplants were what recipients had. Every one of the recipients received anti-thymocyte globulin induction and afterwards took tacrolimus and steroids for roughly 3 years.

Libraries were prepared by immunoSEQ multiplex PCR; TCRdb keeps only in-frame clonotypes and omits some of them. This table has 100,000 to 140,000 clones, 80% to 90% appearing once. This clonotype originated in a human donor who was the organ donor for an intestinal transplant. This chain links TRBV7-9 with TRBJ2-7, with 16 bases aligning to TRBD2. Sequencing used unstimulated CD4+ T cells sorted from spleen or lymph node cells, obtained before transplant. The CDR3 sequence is CASSAGLAGGPFSYEQYF. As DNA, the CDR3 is TGTGCCAGCAGCGCGGGACTAGCGGGAGGGCCATTCTCCTACGAGCAGTACTTC.